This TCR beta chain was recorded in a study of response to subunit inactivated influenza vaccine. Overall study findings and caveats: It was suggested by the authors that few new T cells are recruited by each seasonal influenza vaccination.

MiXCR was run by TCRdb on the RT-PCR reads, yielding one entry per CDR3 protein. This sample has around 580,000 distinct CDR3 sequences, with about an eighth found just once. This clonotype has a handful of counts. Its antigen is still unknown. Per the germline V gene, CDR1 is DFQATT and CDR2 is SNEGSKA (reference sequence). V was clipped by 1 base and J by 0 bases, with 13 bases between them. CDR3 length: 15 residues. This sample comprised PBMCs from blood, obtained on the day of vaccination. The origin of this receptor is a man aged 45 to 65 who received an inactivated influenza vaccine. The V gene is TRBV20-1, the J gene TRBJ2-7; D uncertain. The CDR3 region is CSARGVNSPSYEQYF. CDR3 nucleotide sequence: TGCAGTGCTAGAGGAGTAAATAGCCCCTCCTACGAGCAGTACTTC.